The 15 T cell receptor beta chains listed next were all sequenced from one sample in a study of blood T cell repertoires in COVID-19. TCRdb keeps only in-frame clones here, not all; method: immunoSEQ multiplex PCR. This table holds about 70,000 clones, about four fifths found once. Specimen: peripheral blood. The receptors shown here come from a woman in her 70s with acute or convalescent COVID-19.

The chain carries TRBV5-4 and TRBJ2-7; TRBD1 agrees at 8 bases. V gave up 5 bases and J gave up 6 bases; unmatched junction bases: 4. In germline, CDR1 is SGHNT, CDR2 YYREEE (reference sequence). This CDR3 comprises 12 residues. CDR3 nucleotide sequence: TGTGCCAGCAGAGACAGGGGTTCCGAGCAGTACTTC. It yields the protein CASRDRGSEQYF.

This chain uses TRBV29-1 with TRBJ2-3; 10 positions agree with TRBD2. The CDR3 is 15 amino acids. CDR1 and CDR2 from the germline V gene are SQVTM and ANQGSEA. V lost 1 base and J lost 6; bases outside the gene matches: 7. CDR3 in amino acids: CSVEGVAGGVDTQYF. CDR3 coding DNA: TGCAGCGTTGAAGGTGTAGCGGGAGGTGTGGATACGCAGTATTTT.

V usage is TRBV6-4 and J usage is TRBJ2-7; a possible D gene is TRBD1 (6 bases). The V gene's germline CDR1 is MRHNA and CDR2 SNTAGT. V was pared by 5 bases and J by 6 bases, with 20 bases between. The CDR3 is made up of 15 amino acids. The CDR3 spells CASSPPGTKDSEQYF. DNA for the CDR3: TGTGCCAGCAGTCCTCCCGGGACAAAAGATAGCGAGCAGTACTTC.

The V gene is TRBV27, the J gene TRBJ2-1; D is unclear. V lost 5 bases, J lost 6 bases, and 17 bases lay in between. Per the germline V gene, CDR1 is MNHEY and CDR2 is SMNVEV (reference sequence). The CDR3 is 15 residues long. The CDR3 sequence is CASSPRSSRANEQFF. The CDR3 nucleotides read TGTGCCAGCAGTCCAAGATCCTCTCGAGCCAATGAGCAGTTCTTC.

As for this clone: The sample holds other DNA sequences that translate to the same CDR3. The V and J genes are TRBV5-1 and TRBJ1-1; the D is unclear. In germline, CDR1 is SGHRS, CDR2 YFSETQ. V was shortened by 1 base and J by 0 bases, with 7 bases between the two germline ends. There are 14 residues in the CDR3. CDR3 DNA: TGCGCCAGCAGCTTGACGGGGATGAACACTGAAGCTTTCTTT. This sequence encodes CASSLTGMNTEAFF.

This clone is a singleton in its sample. This chain uses TRBV10-3 with TRBJ2-3, with D tentatively TRBD1 (5 bases). This CDR3 spans 15 amino acids. V was pared by 6 bases and J by 0 bases, with 13 bases between. Germline V gives CDR1 ENHRY, CDR2 SYGVKD. DNA of the CDR3: TGTGCCATCAGCGACAGTTTGACTAGCACAGATACGCAGTATTTT. Translating it yields CAISDSLTSTDTQYF.

The chain joins TRBV2 to TRBJ1-1; the D is unclear. Trimming stripped 4 bases from V and 0 bases from J, with 9 bases between. This CDR3 region has 14 residues. CDR1 SNHLY and CDR2 FYNNEI come from the germline V gene. The CDR3 here is CASSVNSLNTEAFF. The CDR3 DNA sequence: TGTGCCAGCAGTGTTAACTCACTGAACACTGAAGCTTTCTTT.

The rearrangement links TRBV5-4 to TRBJ2-7; D is perhaps TRBD1 (6 bases). In germline, CDR1 is SGHNT, CDR2 YYREEE (reference sequence). CDR3 length equals 14 residues. V was clipped by 4 bases and J by 5 bases, with 16 bases between them. The CDR3 reads CASSPDSHFNEQYF. CDR3 coding DNA: TGTGCCAGCAGCCCGGACAGTCACTTCAACGAGCAGTACTTC.

The gene calls are TRBV19 and TRBJ1-2; D unresolved. The CDR3 is 13 residues long. V shed 1 base and J shed 8 bases, with 11 bases lying between them. Germline CDR1 reads LNHDA; CDR2 reads SQIVND (reference sequence). Written as DNA, the CDR3 is TGTGCCAGTAGTATAGGGGCCAGCCTCGGCTACACCTTC. Amino acids: CASSIGASLGYTF. The full variable domain, with the rest looked up from reference TRBV19 and TRBJ1-2, is DGGITQSPKYLFRKEGQNVTLSCEQNLNHDAMYWYRQDPGQGLRLIYYSQIVNDFQKGDIAEGYSVSREKKESFPLTVTSAQKNPTAFYLCASSIGASLGYTFGSGTRLTVV.

The chain couples TRBV28 to TRBJ1-6; 11 bases map to TRBD1. Germline V gene lookup returns CDR1 MDHEN and CDR2 SYDVKM. Trimming took 6 bases from V and 10 from J; bases not matched to a gene: 11. The CDR3 contains 16 residues. The CDR3 region is CASSQSTGTGGSPLHF. The DNA of the CDR3 is TGTGCCAGCAGCCAAAGCACCGGGACAGGGGGATCACCCCTCCACTTT. Full variable domain (rest looked up from reference TRBV28 and TRBJ1-6): DVKVTQSSRYLVKRTGEKVFLECVQDMDHENMFWYRQDPGLGLRLIYFSYDVKMKEKGDIPEGYSVSREKKERFSLILESASTNQTSMYLCASSQSTGTGGSPLHFGNGTRLTVT.

The rearrangement joins TRBV3-1 (or the pseudogene TRBV3-2) to TRBJ1-2; maybe TRBD1 (5 bases). The CDR3 spans 16 residues. Germline values: CDR1 LGHDT, CDR2 YNNKEL (reference sequence). Trimming removed 4 bases at V and 4 bases at J, with 19 bases between. CDR3 bases: TGTGCCAGCAGCCCCAACGGGGGGAGGGCAGGCTATGGCTACACCTTC. It encodes CASSPNGGRAGYGYTF.

V is TRBV7-9 and J is TRBJ2-3; D perhaps matches TRBD1 (6 bases). CDR1 and CDR2 from the germline V gene are SEHNR and FQNEAQ (reference sequence). The germline V and J ends were trimmed by 3 bases and 0 bases, with 10 bases remaining between them. The CDR3 has 15 residues. CDR3 sequence: CASSFGTRSTDTQYF. As DNA, the CDR3 is TGTGCCAGCAGCTTTGGGACAAGGAGCACAGATACGCAGTATTTT.

The chain uses TRBV24-1 and TRBJ2-1; TRBD2 matches 14 bases. CDR1 is KGHDR and CDR2 is SFDVKD in the germline V gene. V trimming: 4 bases; J trimming: 8 bases; junction bases outside the gene matches: 9. The CDR3 consists of 17 residues. CDR3 in amino acids: CATSDPSGTSGSDEQFF. Here the CDR3 DNA reads TGTGCCACCAGTGACCCTTCCGGGACTAGCGGGAGTGATGAGCAGTTCTTC.

The chain has TRBV10-3 and TRBJ1-5; the match to TRBD1 covers 8 bases. Germline V gene data show CDR1 as ENHRY and CDR2 as SYGVKD. With V trimmed by 6 bases and J by 5 bases, 3 bases remained unmatched. The CDR3 sequence is 13 residues long. CDR3 protein: CAIRDREDQPQHF. The DNA for the CDR3 is TGTGCCATCAGGGACAGGGAGGATCAGCCCCAGCATTTT.

This chain connects TRBV5-1 to TRBJ1-2; 10 positions match TRBD1. The CDR3 is 15 amino acids. CDR1 SGHRS and CDR2 YFSETQ come from the germline V gene. With V trimmed by 4 bases and J by 7 bases, 10 bases remained unmatched. CDR3 loop: CASSPQGQGVGGYTF. The CDR3, as DNA: TGCGCCAGCAGCCCCCAAGGACAGGGGGTGGGTGGCTACACCTTC. The complete variable domain, with remaining parts taken from reference TRBV5-1 and TRBJ1-2, reads KAGVTQTPRYLIKTRGQQVTLSCSPISGHRSVSWYQQTPGQGLQFLFEYFSETQRNKGNFPGRFSGRQFSNSRSEMNVSTLELGDSALYLCASSPQGQGVGGYTFGSGTRLTVV.